The rows below give T cell receptor beta chains drawn from one sample of a study of blood T cell repertoires in COVID-19. The assay was immunoSEQ multiplex PCR, and TCRdb's table has in-frame clones only and misses some. The sample contains 100,000 to 150,000 clones, approximately 84% of which appear only once. Sequenced: peripheral blood. The source is a woman older than 75 with acute or convalescent COVID-19. The CDR3 runs from the conserved cysteine through the conserved F or W. The D gene is left open where the match is weak. Part of the rows lack a size; the others show once, few, many or a class for expanded clones.

d_call | j_call | clone_size | v_call | cdr3_aa | cdr3_nt
. | TRBJ2-1 | . | TRBV4-3 | CASSPRGAHNEQFF | TGCGCCAGCAGCCCTCGCGGGGCTCACAATGAGCAGTTCTTC
TRBD2 | TRBJ2-1 | . | TRBV29-1 | CSGMTSGIGGEQFF | TGCAGCGGTATGACTAGCGGGATCGGTGGTGAGCAGTTCTTC
. | TRBJ1-1 | . | TRBV9 | CASSPPGQGRAFF | TGTGCCAGCAGCCCCCCCGGGCAAGGGAGAGCTTTCTTT
TRBD1 | TRBJ1-2 | . | TRBV7-9 | CASSLVGTGYGYTF | TGTGCCAGCAGCTTAGTGGGGACAGGGTATGGCTACACCTTC
. | TRBJ1-6 | . | TRBV30 | CACDRTSSYNSPLHF | TGTGCCTGTGACAGGACTAGCTCCTATAATTCACCCCTCCACTTT
TRBD1 | TRBJ2-1 | few | TRBV9 | CASSPRGRTGAYNEQFF | TGTGCCAGCAGCCCAAGGGGCAGGACAGGGGCCTACAATGAGCAGTTCTTC
. | TRBJ2-7 | once | TRBV6-5 | CASRLGGSSYEQYF | TGTGCCAGCAGACTTGGGGGGAGCTCCTACGAGCAGTACTTC
TRBD1 | TRBJ1-4 | . | TRBV18 | CASSPTGGSNEKLFF | TGTGCCAGCTCACCGACAGGGGGGTCTAATGAAAAACTGTTTTTT
. | TRBJ1-1 | . | TRBV29-1 | CSVARGTEAFF | TGCAGCGTTGCTAGGGGCACTGAAGCTTTCTTT
. | TRBJ2-1 | . | TRBV29-1 | CSAGQEAYNEQFF | TGCAGCGCCGGTCAGGAGGCTTACAATGAGCAGTTCTTC
TRBD1 | TRBJ1-4 | once | TRBV2 | CASSADRGGPEKLFF | TGTGCCAGCAGTGCCGACAGGGGAGGACCAGAAAAACTGTTTTTT
TRBD1 | TRBJ1-3 | . | TRBV5-6 | CASSYLGQSSGNTIYF | TGTGCCAGCAGCTATCTGGGACAGAGCTCTGGAAACACCATATATTTT
. | TRBJ1-4 | . | TRBV30 | CAWRKPATNEKLFF | TGTGCCTGGAGAAAGCCTGCAACTAATGAAAAACTGTTTTTT
. | TRBJ2-1 | . | TRBV2 | CASSYDRFREFF | TGTGCCAGCAGCTACGACAGGTTTAGGGAGTTCTTC
. | TRBJ1-3 | once | TRBV29-1 | CSVAGGTGNTIYF | TGCAGCGTTGCGGGGGGCACTGGAAACACCATATATTTT
. | TRBJ1-1 | once | TRBV19 | CASSIPRGGNTEAFF | TGTGCCAGTAGTATCCCGAGGGGGGGGAACACTGAAGCTTTCTTT
. | TRBJ1-2 | . | TRBV6-2/TRBV6-3 | CASSYGAVYGYTF | TGTGCCAGCAGTTATGGGGCAGTCTATGGCTACACCTTC